One and the same sample provided the 9 T cell receptor beta chains below, sequenced in a study of CD8+ T cells in alopecia areata listed by TCRdb under 2018. What the treatment or condition label conveys for this sample: oral pan-JAK inhibitor, 5-10 mg twice daily. Libraries were built with the immunoSEQ multiplex PCR assay. For TCR sequencing, RNA was extracted from every sample and reverse transcribed into cDNA to serve as template. TCRdb holds this immuneACCESS table with in-frame rearrangements only. Some clones are missing; in checked studies, unresolved V genes explain under half, and the rest has no known cause. The sample contains fewer than 250,000 clones, 35% to 40% of them found a single time. Clones ranked in the top ten supply almost 0.5% of the sample. The sample in question was CD4+ T cells sorted from blood, obtained between weeks 30 and 35, from a patient treated with tofacitinib. Source of these receptors: a human donor with alopecia areata.

The chain employs TRBV9 and TRBJ2-3, with 9 nucleotides matching TRBD2. This CDR3 has 16 amino acids. The germline CDR1 and CDR2 sequences are SGDLS and YYNGEE. Germline trimming cut 0 bases from V and 3 bases from J; bases unmatched to any gene: 5. This CDR3 reads CASSVGSGLATDTQYF. The DNA of the CDR3 is TGTGCCAGCAGCGTAGGTAGCGGACTAGCGACAGATACGCAGTATTTT.

The chain recombines TRBV18 with TRBJ2-1, with 8 bases aligning to TRBD2. V was pared by 2 bases and J by 9 bases, with 3 bases of the junction left unmatched. The CDR3 has 13 amino acids. Germline values: CDR1 KGHSH, CDR2 LQKENI. The CDR3 spells CASSPGSGSEQFF. In nucleotides, the CDR3 is TGTGCCAGCTCACCAGGGAGCGGGAGTGAGCAGTTCTTC.

V usage is TRBV7-9 and J usage is TRBJ1-1; D gene uncertain. CDR3 length: 12 amino acids. Germline V lookup: CDR1 SEHNR, CDR2 FQNEAQ (reference sequence). Trimming left V 2 bases short and J 4 bases short, with 5 bases between. CDR3 in amino acids: CASSLWGTEAFF. For the CDR3, the DNA is TGTGCCAGCAGCTTATGGGGCACTGAAGCTTTCTTT. The variable domain in full, completed from reference TRBV7-9 and TRBJ1-1, reads DTGVSQNPRHKITKRGQNVTFRCDPISEHNRLYWYRQTLGQGPEFLTYFQNEAQLEKSRLLSDRFSAERPKGSFSTLEIQRTEQGDSAMYLCASSLWGTEAFFGQGTRLTVV.

The sample holds one count of this clone. The chain carries TRBV4-1 and TRBJ2-3; 7 bases line up with TRBD2. The germline V gene has CDR1 MGHRA and CDR2 YSYEKL. V lost 3 bases, J lost 6 bases, and 12 bases stayed unmatched. This CDR3 spans 16 amino acids. The CDR3 DNA reads as TGCGCCAGCAGCCATGCGGGGCGGGAGACACTCGATACGCAGTATTTT. This translates into CASSHAGRETLDTQYF.

The gene calls are TRBV10-3 and TRBJ1-2; the D gene is possibly TRBD1 (5 bases). V dropped 8 bases and J dropped 6 bases, with 16 bases sitting between them. CDR1 ENHRY and CDR2 SYGVKD come from the germline V gene. This CDR3 has 13 residues. CDR3 DNA: TGTGCCATCTCCGGTGCCAGGGAAGATGGCTACACCTTC. Protein: CAISGAREDGYTF.

The rearrangement links TRBV5-6 to TRBJ1-1; TRBD1 matches at 7 bases. Germline CDR1 is SGHDT and CDR2 is YYEEEE. J lost 6 bases, V lost 4 bases, and 0 bases had no gene match. This CDR3 spans 11 amino acids. CDR3 nucleotide sequence: TGTGCCAGCAGCGGGACAGCTGAAGCTTTCTTT. This codes for CASSGTAEAFF.

The chain links TRBV13 to TRBJ1-4; 10 positions agree with TRBD1. Germline V gene sequence: CDR1 PRHDT, CDR2 FYEKMQ (reference sequence). Losses at the gene ends were 4 bases for V and 10 bases for J; bases not matched to a gene: 6. There are 14 residues in the CDR3. The CDR3 nucleotides read TGTGCCAGCAGCTCTTGGGACAGGGGCGGAAAACTGTTTTTT. Protein: CASSSWDRGGKLFF.

CDR3 sequence reads: CASRGGGWNTEAFF. CDR3 DNA: TGTGCCAGCAGGGGCGGGGGCTGGAACACTGAAGCTTTCTTT. The genes are TRBV5-4 and TRBJ1-1, with D perhaps matching TRBD1 (6 bases). Germline V gene sequence: CDR1 SGHNT, CDR2 YYREEE (reference sequence). The V gene lost 5 bases and the J gene lost 1 base, with 12 bases spanning the gap. The CDR3 totals 14 residues.

This clone was observed a handful of times. The V call is TRBV5-1, the J call TRBJ2-1; TRBD2 matches at 8 bases. J was trimmed by 4 bases and V by 0 bases; bases with no gene match: 9. The CDR3 runs to 17 residues. Per the germline V gene, CDR1 is SGHRS and CDR2 is YFSETQ. Here the CDR3 reads CASSLAQVASGYNEQFF. CDR3 bases: TGCGCCAGCAGCTTGGCCCAAGTTGCTAGCGGGTACAATGAGCAGTTCTTC.